The next 17 T cell receptor beta chains were all read from a single sample in a study of tumor and adjacent non-tumor tissue in lung cancer. No cell sorting was done before RNA was extracted from the tissue. This non-tumor lung sample came from over 3 cm beyond the tumor edge. Three rounds of nested PCR, following a modified ARM-PCR protocol, produced the TCRbeta library. TCRdb re-called the multiplex PCR reads with MiXCR, one entry per CDR3 protein. In the table there are 80,000 or so distinct CDR3 sequences, about four fifths of which are singletons. The sequenced material came from distant non-tumor lung tissue. The receptors stem from a man between 60 and 75 years old with non-small cell lung cancer.

Concerning this clonotype itself: The junction shows a germline mismatch at one end, possibly a read error. The J gene is TRBJ2-6, the V gene TRBV6-5; D not certain. This CDR3 is 17 amino acids long. Germline V gene sequence: CDR1 MNHEY, CDR2 SVGAGI. CDR3 sequence: CASSLVGASSEANVLTF. The CDR3 nucleotides are TGTGCCAGCAGCCTAGTCGGAGCCAGCTCTGAGGCCAACGTCCTGACTTTC.

This clonotype was recorded at least ten times. The J gene is TRBJ2-5, the V gene TRBV5-1; no definite D call. This CDR3 spans 14 amino acids. Germline V CDR1 and CDR2: SGHRS, YFSETQ. V lost 0 bases and J lost 5, with 11 bases in between. This CDR3 reads CASSLEARGETQYF. The CDR3 DNA is TGCGCCAGCAGCTTGGAGGCCCGTGGGGAGACCCAGTACTTC.

This clonotype appeared a few times. Given a much more abundant clone one base away, this may be a read error. This chain connects TRBV24-1 to TRBJ2-5; TRBD1 might be the D (6 bases). CDR3 size: 17 residues. Deletions cut 3 bases from V and 4 bases from J, with 20 bases between. Germline CDR1 and CDR2: KGHDR and SFDVKD. CDR3 DNA sequence: TGTGCCACCAGTGATGGGGGCAGCAGAGGAGGTATAGAGACCCAGTACTTC. Protein product: CATSDGGSRGGIETQYF.

Worth noting for this clonotype: This could be a read error, since a much larger clone is one nucleotide away. The rearrangement links TRBV5-1 to TRBJ1-5; 10 bases map to TRBD1. Germline CDR1 and CDR2: SGHRS and YFSETQ. Trimming at V came to 6 bases and at J to 8 bases, leaving 5 bases not matched to a gene. The length of the CDR3 is 13 residues. The CDR3 DNA is TGCGCCAGCAACTACGGACAGGGGGAGCCCCAGCATTTT. Translating gives CASNYGQGEPQHF.

The chain uses TRBV6-1 and TRBJ1-5, with D possibly TRBD1 on 5 matching bases. The DNA end favors TRBJ2-3, so the J call may be wrong. This CDR3 region has 15 residues. The germline V gene encodes CDR1 MNHNS and CDR2 SASEGT. The CDR3 sequence is CASSRHGAGHQPQYF. The CDR3 nucleotides read TGTGCCAGCAGTCGTCATGGGGCTGGTCATCAGCCCCAGTATTTT.

About this clonotype: Possible read error: a much larger clone is one base away. The chain links TRBV21-1 to TRBJ2-1. TRBV21-1 is shown as a pseudogene. This CDR3 has 12 residues. CDR3 nucleotides: TGTGCCAGATGCTGTTCCTACAATGAGCAGTTATTC. Amino acid sequence: CARCCSYNEQLF.

As to this clonotype: The junction differs from germline at one of its ends, possibly a read error. V usage is TRBV6-1 and J usage is TRBJ1-5; D is unresolved. CDR1 and CDR2 (germline): MNHNS, SASEGT. This CDR3 region has 14 residues. This CDR3 reads CTSCGHNSNQPQHF. DNA of the CDR3: TGTACCAGCTGTGGGCACAATAGCAATCAGCCCCAGCATTTT.

Note on this clonotype: A much bigger clone sits one base away, suggesting this may be a read error. The rearrangement links TRBV10-2 to TRBJ2-1, with D tentatively TRBD2 (5 bases). In germline, CDR1 is WSHSY, CDR2 SAAADI. The CDR3 length is 14 residues. In nucleotides, the CDR3 is TGCGCCACCTATGGGAGCGGTCCCTACAATAAGCAGTTCTTC. Encoded protein: CATYGSGPYNKQFF.

Comment on this clonotype: An end of the junction differs from the germline gene, which may be a read error. The chain couples TRBV13 to TRBJ2-2; tentatively, D is TRBD2 (5 bases). Germline loops: CDR1 PRHDT, CDR2 FYEKMQ (reference sequence). This CDR3 comprises 12 residues. In DNA form, the CDR3 reads TGTGCAAGCGGCCGGCCGGCCGGGGAGCTGTTATTT. It translates to CASGRPAGELLF.

About this clonotype: A much larger clone lies one base from this, so it may be a read error. The chain is built from TRBV20-1 and TRBJ1-2; D gene ambiguous. This CDR3 has 14 amino acids. CDR1 is DFQATT and CDR2 is SNEGSKA in the germline V gene (reference sequence). V shed 6 bases and J shed 8 bases, with 22 bases lying between them. CDR3 in amino acids: CSAEKARSAGGYTF. The CDR3 DNA sequence: TGCAGTGCCGAGAAAGCCAGGAGTGCGGGGGGCTACACCTTC.

J is TRBJ1-1 and V is TRBV12-3 or TRBV12-4, with 7 positions matching TRBD1. The CDR3 has 11 residues. Trimming took 6 bases from V and 7 from J; bases not matched to a gene: 2. CDR3 residues: CASRGQYEAFF. CDR3 nucleotide sequence: TGTGCCAGCAGGGGACAGTATGAAGCTTTCTTT.

Points on this clonotype: The junction departs from the called germline gene at one end, perhaps through a read error. This sequence joins TRBV20-1 and TRBJ2-7, with a weak D call TRBD2 (5 bases). Per germline, CDR1 DFQATT and CDR2 SNEGSKA (reference sequence). The CDR3 totals 14 residues. For the CDR3, the DNA is TGCAGAGCGCCCGGGGATAGTATCTCATACGAGCATTACTTC. Its protein is CRAPGDSISYEHYF.

As to this clonotype: Sequence at one end of the junction differs from germline and may be a read error. The chain has TRBV20-1 and TRBJ2-1; TRBD2 agrees at 14 bases. Germline values: CDR1 DFQATT, CDR2 SNEGSKA (reference sequence). The CDR3 covers 15 residues. In DNA form, the CDR3 reads TGCAGTACTAGAGACTCGGGACTAGCGGGAGATGAGCAGTTCTTC. Its translation: CSTRDSGLAGDEQFF.

This clonotype has a single count. An end of the junction does not agree with germline; a read error may underlie this. CDR3 in amino acids: CATSEGSSTQPQHF. CDR3 bases: TGTGCCACCAGTGAAGGTTCTAGCACTCAGCCCCAACATTTT. The chain employs TRBV24-1 and TRBJ1-5, with D uncertain. CDR3 length equals 14 residues. Germline V gene data show CDR1 as KGHDR and CDR2 as SFDVKD.

With respect to this clonotype: A much larger clone differs by one base, so this may be a read error. The CDR3 carries no conserved terminal phenylalanine or tryptophan, so it likely arises from a read error. The V and J genes are TRBV6-5 and TRBJ1-2, with a tentative D call TRBD1 (6 bases). The V and J ends lost 5 bases and 5 bases respectively, with 18 bases between them. Germline-derived CDR1 and CDR2 are MNHEY and SVGAGI. The CDR3 has 15 residues. CDR3 DNA sequence: TGTGCCAGCAGTACCCTACAGGGAAGAGAGTATGGCTACACCTCC. Translation: CASSTLQGREYGYTS.

Ten or more counts support this clonotype. CDR3 sequence (DNA): TGCAGCGCCCTTCGCCCCCTCGGGGAGCAGTACTTC. This gives the protein CSALRPLGEQYF. The rearrangement uses TRBV29-1 and TRBJ2-7; D is unresolved. The V gene's germline CDR1 is SQVTM and CDR2 ANQGSEA. V shed 7 bases and J shed 7 bases, with 17 bases lying between them. This CDR3 comprises 12 residues.

Comment on this clonotype: Sequence at one end of the junction differs from germline and may be a read error. The chain couples TRBV11-2 to TRBJ2-7; D call uncertain. CDR3 length: 17 amino acids. In germline, CDR1 is SGHAT, CDR2 FQNNGV. CDR3: CTSSLIPKALKGYEQYF. The CDR3 nucleotides read TGTACCAGCAGCTTAATCCCCAAGGCCCTCAAAGGTTACGAGCAGTACTTC.